This T cell receptor (beta chain) was obtained from a study of vaccination and CD4 T cells after COVID-19. Treatment: roughly nine-day PBMC culture with coronavirus spike peptide pools or control peptides (ViraFEST assay). A word on this clonotype: Its specificity is not known.

The junction had 7 bases not matched to a gene; V was cut back by 6 bases and J by 9 bases. Germline CDR1 LNHDA, CDR2 SQIVND (reference sequence). The CDR3 is 13 amino acids. With the Oncomine TCR Beta short-read assay, DNA from cultured CD4+ T cells was sequenced. One entry per CDR3 protein results from TCRdb running MiXCR on the PCR reads. The sample holds roughly 14,000 distinct CDR3 sequences, roughly 50% seen once. Study-wide results and limits: From a median of about 21 to 40, SARS-CoV-2-reactive clonotypes increased, though not significantly.

The chain uses TRBV19 and TRBJ2-4, with 8 bases aligning to TRBD2. This sample comprised CD4+ T cells from blood, cultured in vitro, obtained before SARS-CoV-2 vaccination. The clonotype originates from a human donor who had recovered from COVID-19. As DNA, the CDR3 is TGTGCCAGTAGCGAGGGACTAGATGGCATTCAGTACTTC. Amino acid sequence: CASSEGLDGIQYF.